This TCR beta chain was identified during a study of blood T cell repertoires in COVID-19. The overall study: Sample material is recorded as cDNA or gDNA derived from T cells, B-cell-depleted T cells, or PBMCs.

The trim removed 6 bases at V and 0 bases at J, leaving 7 bases unmatched. CDR1 SGHTA and CDR2 FQGNSA come from the germline V gene. The CDR3 extends over 16 amino acids. This clone was detected a few times. Repertoires were generated with immunoSEQ multiplex PCR, while TCRdb's copy carries only in-frame clones and drops some. The sample contains around 100,000 clones, approximately 89% of which appear only once. The sample consisted of peripheral blood. The chain recombines TRBV7-2 with TRBJ1-3, with 8 nucleotides matching TRBD1. This TCR derives from a man aged 35 to 55 with acute or convalescent COVID-19. This CDR3 is CASRPTGVLSGNTIYF. For the CDR3, the DNA is TGTGCCAGCAGGCCGACAGGGGTCCTCTCTGGAAACACCATATATTTT.